Listed below are T cell receptor beta chains from one sample, sequenced in a study of T cell responses to AZD1222 COVID-19 vaccine. Libraries were prepared by immunoSEQ multiplex PCR; TCRdb keeps only in-frame clonotypes and omits some of them. This table holds 95,000 to 150,000 clones, approximately 85% found once. The sequencing here drew on peripheral blood, taken on day 0 of AZD1222 vaccination. These receptors all come from an adult in good health. CDR3s include the opening cysteine and the closing phenylalanine or tryptophan. Each record gives: V gene, CDR3 protein.

>TRBV5-8
CATLRGLEDQPQHF
>TRBV15
CATSRDRAQETQYF
>TRBV5-4
CASSVATGASSYNEQFF
>TRBV5-1
CASSLNSGGAPTMSTQFF
>TRBV7-9
CASSGGAGGQETQYF
>TRBV12-3/TRBV12-4
CASSYGSTEAFF
>TRBV7-3
CASSGDASGNTIYF
>TRBV2
CASSLGGNPNQPQHF
>TRBV25-1
CASSDGGSPLHF
>TRBV10-2
CASSEWRHGSNQPQHF
>TRBV7-8
CASSYRDDTGELFF
>TRBV2
CASSDRDGDTQYF
>TRBV10-3
CATFEEFGGPQHF
>TRBV12-3/TRBV12-4
CASSFRTGSYTF
>TRBV12-3/TRBV12-4
CASSFSGETQYF
>TRBV30
CAWSLGTFVSSPLHF
>TRBV24-1
CATSDSTGWGSNTEAFF
>TRBV13
CASSLAGTGFGEQYF
>TRBV19
CASNPTGGPYEQYF
>TRBV2
CASSEGSGGSRNTIYF
>TRBV19
CATSLRAGERGGQFF
>TRBV5-6
CASSLERGKAFF
>TRBV24-1
CATSSGGSTGELFF
>TRBV30
CAWSGPGNSEAFF
>TRBV24-1
CATSDSRTEQPQHF
>TRBV28
CASSLLGSDYTF
>TRBV27
CASSLSSRTEAFF
>TRBV23-1
CASSQSWDRVYGYTF